This passage covers 29 T cell receptor beta chains from one sample sequenced in a study of OX40 agonist ivuxolimab in advanced cancers. Here immunoSEQ multiplex PCR was the method, and the copy in TCRdb shows in-frame clones only, minus some. In the table there are around 26,000 clones, over 60% of which are singletons. The sample was CD4+ or CD8+ T cells sorted from blood, taken in a trial of the OX40 agonist ivuxolimab. All receptors derive from an adult with an advanced solid tumor such as melanoma, head and neck, liver or kidney cancer.

DNA for the CDR3: TGCGCCAGCAGCCTACGGACCCGGGCAGGGTTCGGCCGAGATACGCAGTATTTT. Its protein product is CASSLRTRAGFGRDTQYF. The chain joins TRBV5-1 to TRBJ2-3; tentatively, D is TRBD1 (5 bases). The V and J ends lost 4 bases and 5 bases respectively, with 26 bases between them. The CDR3 totals 18 residues. Germline CDR1 and CDR2: SGHRS and YFSETQ.

This chain links TRBV19 with TRBJ2-1, with D possibly matching TRBD2 (7 bases). The germline V gene has CDR1 LNHDA and CDR2 SQIVND (reference sequence). CDR3 size: 15 residues. V lost 2 bases and J 6 bases, leaving 14 bases between the germline ends. This CDR3 is CASSISGGAGNEQFF. The CDR3 nucleotides read TGTGCCAGTAGTATATCTGGGGGGGCTGGCAATGAGCAGTTCTTC.

The DNA for the CDR3 is TGTGCCAGCAGTGCGGGACTAGCGGGGACCTACGAGCAGTACTTC. It encodes CASSAGLAGTYEQYF. The chain carries TRBV6-5 and TRBJ2-7, with 13 bases that match TRBD2. Germline lookup yields CDR1 MNHEY and CDR2 SVGAGI. The CDR3 loop spans 15 amino acids. J gave up 2 bases and V 5 bases, and 3 bases lay outside the gene matches.

In its sample, this clone ranks as medium-sized. The chain carries TRBV19 and TRBJ2-5, with D unresolved. Germline-derived CDR1 and CDR2 are LNHDA and SQIVND (reference sequence). This CDR3 spans 15 amino acids. Trimming took 7 bases from V and 5 from J, leaving 20 bases between them. CDR3 coding DNA: TGTGCCAGTACCCTCTCGAGTGGGCGCCGCGAGACCCAGTACTTC. As protein: CASTLSSGRRETQYF.

The gene calls are TRBV6-5 and TRBJ2-7, with D perhaps TRBD2 (7 bases). Deletions cut 7 bases from V and 4 bases from J, with 17 bases between. The CDR3 covers 14 residues. Per germline, CDR1 MNHEY and CDR2 SVGAGI. The CDR3 protein is CASTPGGHRYEQYF. The CDR3 nucleotides are TGTGCCAGCACCCCCGGGGGGCACCGATACGAGCAGTACTTC.

This clone was observed a handful of times. The rearrangement joins TRBV7-2 to TRBJ1-2, with 8 bases aligning to TRBD1. The CDR3 has 15 residues. V shed 5 bases, J shed 7 bases, and the junction held 12 bases outside the gene matches. CDR1 is SGHTA and CDR2 is FQGNSA in the germline V gene. The CDR3 DNA is TGTGCCAGCAGCCTGAGTCTGACAGGGGCAAGTGGCTACACCTTC. Residues: CASSLSLTGASGYTF.

This clone is termed large (0.1 to 1%). This chain uses TRBV12-5 with TRBJ1-1, with D maybe TRBD1 (6 bases). V was pared by 7 bases and J by 0 bases, with 12 bases between. Germline CDR1 LGHNT, CDR2 FRNRAP. The CDR3 loop spans 14 amino acids. This chain's CDR3 is CASASGQLNTEAFF. The CDR3 DNA reads TGTGCTAGTGCCTCCGGACAGTTGAACACTGAAGCTTTCTTT. The whole variable domain, filled in from reference TRBV12-5 and TRBJ1-1, reads DARVTQTPRHKVTEMGQEVTMRCQPILGHNTVFWYRQTMMQGLELLAYFRNRAPLDDSGMPKDRFSAEMPDATLATLKIQPSEPRDSAVYFCASASGQLNTEAFFGQGTRLTVV.

This clone was seen once. The chain links TRBV15 to TRBJ2-1, with D uncertain. Between the trimmed V and J ends, which lost 0 bases and 11 bases, there was a span of 5 bases. Per germline, CDR1 LNHNV and CDR2 YYDKDF (reference sequence). There are 11 residues in the CDR3. The chain's CDR3 is CATSRDGKQFF. The CDR3 nucleotides are TGTGCCACCAGCAGAGATGGAAAGCAGTTCTTC.

As DNA, the CDR3 is TGTGCCAGCAGCCAAGTAGGGAATAGCGCTGAAGCTTTCTTT. This codes for CASSQVGNSAEAFF. The chain combines TRBV14 with TRBJ1-1; D is unresolved. In germline, CDR1 is SGHDN, CDR2 FVKESK. The V end was cut by 1 base, the J end by 6 bases, with 12 bases between. CDR3 size: 14 residues.

This chain joins TRBV7-6 and TRBJ1-2; TRBD1 matches at 8 bases. The V segment lost 3 bases and the J segment 3 bases; nucleotides outside the gene matches: 6. Germline V CDR1 and CDR2: SGHVS, FNYEAQ. The CDR3 contains 15 residues. CDR3 sequence (DNA): TGTGCCAGCAGCTTTACAGGGGGAAAGGACTATGGCTACACCTTC. Its translation is CASSFTGGKDYGYTF.

The chain links TRBV7-3 to TRBJ2-3; 7 bases match TRBD2. With 5 bases clipped from V and 5 bases from J, the junction kept 4 bases outside the gene matches. The CDR3 has 13 residues. Germline values: CDR1 SGHTA, CDR2 FQGTGA. The CDR3 region has the DNA TGTGCCAGCAGCGGGGCTAGCGGAGATACGCAGTATTTT. It specifies CASSGASGDTQYF. The full variable domain, in which reference TRBV7-3 and TRBJ2-3 provide the parts outside the CDR3, is GAGVSQTPSNKVTEKGKYVELRCDPISGHTALYWYRQSLGQGPEFLIYFQGTGAADDSGLPNDRFFAVRPEGSVSTLKIQRTERGDSAVYLCASSGASGDTQYFGPGTRLTVL.

This clone was observed a few times. This chain connects TRBV7-9 to TRBJ2-5; 13 positions match TRBD2. CDR1 and CDR2 from the germline V gene are SEHNR and FQNEAQ (reference sequence). The CDR3 loop spans 16 amino acids. V shed 5 bases, J shed 4 bases, and the junction held 7 bases outside the gene matches. DNA for the CDR3: TGTGCCAGCAGCCGTCGGACTAGCGGGGGATTAGAGACCCAGTACTTC. Protein sequence: CASSRRTSGGLETQYF.

V gene TRBV5-1 combines with J gene TRBJ1-2; 8 nucleotides match TRBD1. V gave up 6 bases and J gave up 5 bases; unmatched junction bases: 9. CDR1 is SGHRS and CDR2 is YFSETQ in the germline V gene. The CDR3 length is 14 residues. This CDR3 is CASNPGTGSYGYTF. The DNA of the CDR3 is TGCGCCAGCAACCCCGGGACAGGATCTTATGGCTACACCTTC.

The chain links TRBV9 to TRBJ1-1; 8 bases map to TRBD1. The germline V gene encodes CDR1 SGDLS and CDR2 YYNGEE. Losses at the gene ends were 4 bases for V and 10 bases for J; bases not matched to a gene: 15. This CDR3 is 15 amino acids long. The CDR3 nucleotides are TGTGCCAGCAGCCCCCCCGGGGACAGGTCCCCTCGAGCTTTCTTT. Translated, it gives CASSPPGDRSPRAFF.

As for this clone: The same CDR3 is also encoded by other DNA sequences in this sample. The chain recombines TRBV30 with TRBJ2-3; D not certain. The germline V gene has CDR1 GTSNPN and CDR2 SVGIG (reference sequence). CDR3 length equals 13 residues. V dropped 0 bases and J dropped 1 base, with 5 bases sitting between them. The CDR3 region has the DNA TGTGCCTGGAGTGTCCGCGGCACAGATACGCAGTATTTT. This translates into CAWSVRGTDTQYF.

This chain uses TRBV6-5 with TRBJ1-5; 10 nucleotides align to TRBD1. Unmatched junction bases numbered 3, after V lost 10 bases and J lost 3 bases. This CDR3 is 13 amino acids long. Germline V gene lookup returns CDR1 MNHEY and CDR2 SVGAGI. CDR3 residues: CATGTGDNQPQHF. As DNA, the CDR3 is TGTGCCACCGGGACAGGGGACAATCAGCCCCAGCATTTT.

The genes are TRBV6-6 and TRBJ1-1; TRBD1 is a possible D gene (6 bases). The CDR3 spans 13 residues. Germline CDR1 reads MNHNY; CDR2 reads SVGAGI (reference sequence). V lost 1 base and J 7 bases, leaving 10 bases between the germline ends. The CDR3 DNA is TGTGCCAGCAGTTACTTCAGGGGAGTTGAAGCTTTCTTT. It codes for CASSYFRGVEAFF.

The chain joins TRBV18 to TRBJ1-5; D is uncertain. The CDR3 sequence is 13 residues long. V lost 3 bases and J lost 6, with 9 bases in between. Germline CDR1 and CDR2: KGHSH and LQKENI. The CDR3 DNA follows: TGTGCCAGCTCACCCGAGGAAGGTCAGCCCCAGCATTTT. It specifies CASSPEEGQPQHF.

This clone was recorded once. This rearrangement joins TRBV11-2 to TRBJ2-3; 7 bases fit TRBD2. Germline V gene lookup returns CDR1 SGHAT and CDR2 FQNNGV. CDR3 length equals 18 residues. J gave up 3 bases and V 5 bases, and 17 bases lay outside the gene matches. The CDR3, as DNA: TGTGCCAGCAGCCCCCAGGTTCACCAGCGGGGAGGGACAGATACGCAGTATTTT. This gives the protein CASSPQVHQRGGTDTQYF.

The rearrangement joins TRBV27 to TRBJ2-1; the D gene could be TRBD1 or TRBD2 (5 bases each). CDR3 length: 15 amino acids. V was trimmed by 3 bases and J by 4 bases, leaving 13 bases between them. Germline V gene lookup returns CDR1 MNHEY and CDR2 SMNVEV (reference sequence). Here the CDR3 reads CASSFEGRPYNEQFF. The CDR3 region has the DNA TGTGCCAGCAGTTTTGAGGGACGGCCATACAATGAGCAGTTCTTC.

The chain uses TRBV5-4 and TRBJ1-1; 7 bases line up with TRBD1. The CDR3 spans 16 residues. V lost 0 bases to trimming and J lost 4 bases; unmatched junction nucleotides: 9. Germline V gene sequence: CDR1 SGHNT, CDR2 YYREEE (reference sequence). The DNA for the CDR3 is TGTGCCAGCAGCTTGGGGGGTGATCACAGGGGCACTGAAGCTTTCTTT. Translation gives CASSLGGDHRGTEAFF.

The chain has TRBV19 and TRBJ1-5; tentative D call: TRBD1 (5 bases). This CDR3 contains 14 residues. With 3 bases removed from V and 2 bases from J, the gap between germline ends came to 8 bases. CDR1 and CDR2 (germline): LNHDA, SQIVND (reference sequence). CDR3 coding DNA: TGTGCCAGTAGTATGAAACAGGGCAATCAGCCCCAGCATTTT. Residues: CASSMKQGNQPQHF.

V is TRBV19 and J is TRBJ1-4; D uncertain. V shed 5 bases and J shed 8 bases, with 9 bases lying between them. This CDR3 has 12 amino acids. The germline V gene encodes CDR1 LNHDA and CDR2 SQIVND (reference sequence). CDR3 coding DNA: TGTGCCAGTAGTCCAATGGGAGAAAAACTGTTTTTT. This encodes CASSPMGEKLFF. Based on the CDR3 plus reference TRBV19 and TRBJ1-4, the full variable domain is DGGITQSPKYLFRKEGQNVTLSCEQNLNHDAMYWYRQDPGQGLRLIYYSQIVNDFQKGDIAEGYSVSREKKESFPLTVTSAQKNPTAFYLCASSPMGEKLFFGSGTQLSVL.

There are a few counts of this clone. The chain is built from TRBV30 and TRBJ1-2; no clear D gene. From germline, CDR1 is GTSNPN and CDR2 SVGIG (reference sequence). This CDR3 is built from 13 residues. The V gene lost 1 base and the J gene lost 3 bases, with 9 bases spanning the gap. The CDR3 sequence: CAWSERADYGYTF. The CDR3 nucleotides read TGTGCCTGGAGTGAAAGGGCCGACTATGGCTACACCTTC.

The rearrangement joins TRBV4-3 to TRBJ1-5, with D hard to call. Germline V lookup: CDR1 LGHNA, CDR2 YSLEER. The V end was cut by 1 base, the J end by 9 bases, with 13 bases between. The length of the CDR3 is 14 residues. CDR3 protein: CASSQGQDQGPQHF. In DNA, the CDR3 is TGCGCCAGCAGCCAAGGGCAGGATCAAGGGCCCCAGCATTTT.

The chain couples TRBV6-5 to TRBJ2-7; TRBD1 matches at 9 bases. Looked up from germline, CDR1 is MNHEY and CDR2 is SVGAGI. This CDR3 region has 13 residues. The junction had 1 base not matched to a gene; V was cut back by 4 bases and J by 3 bases. The CDR3 region is CASSWGQGYEQYF. CDR3 bases: TGTGCCAGCAGTTGGGGACAGGGCTACGAGCAGTACTTC.

This clone is medium-sized by share. V usage is TRBV2 and J usage is TRBJ2-2, with a weak D call TRBD1 (5 bases). CDR1 and CDR2 (germline): SNHLY, FYNNEI. The V gene lost 2 bases and the J gene lost 1 base, with 5 bases spanning the gap. CDR3 length equals 14 residues. As DNA, the CDR3 is TGTGCCAGCAGTGAACAGGGGAACACCGGGGAGCTGTTTTTT. It yields the protein CASSEQGNTGELFF.

V gene TRBV5-4 combines with J gene TRBJ1-2, with 10 bases aligning to TRBD1. The CDR3 has 19 residues. The germline CDR1 and CDR2 sequences are SGHNT and YYREEE (reference sequence). The junction had 23 bases not matched to a gene; V was cut back by 4 bases and J by 8 bases. CDR3 nucleotide sequence: TGTGCCAGCAGCCTCTATCCCCCGGGACAGGGGACTGTTAGTTTGGGCTACACCTTC. Protein: CASSLYPPGQGTVSLGYTF.

The chain carries TRBV5-1 and TRBJ2-2; 9 bases match TRBD1. Trimming took 3 bases from V and 1 from J; bases not matched to a gene: 7. From germline, CDR1 is SGHRS and CDR2 YFSETQ. CDR3 length: 17 residues. DNA of the CDR3: TGCGCCAGCAGCTCAAGTTCGACAGGGGGGAACACCGGGGAGCTGTTTTTT. Amino acids: CASSSSSTGGNTGELFF.